This TCR beta chain was captured in a study of blood T cell repertoires in COVID-19. This table comes from immunoSEQ multiplex PCR, and its TCRdb copy is limited to in-frame clones, with some not included. The sample shows 350,000 to 450,000 clones, 80% to 90% of them seen only once. CDR3 length: 14 residues. Germline-derived CDR1 and CDR2 are MNHEY and SVGAGI. Unmatched junction bases numbered 6, after V lost 2 bases and J lost 8 bases. The receptor's source is a man under 40 who had recovered from COVID-19. The sample consisted of PBMCs or T cells enriched from blood (not recorded which). The J gene is TRBJ2-1, the V gene TRBV6-5; TRBD2 matches at 7 bases. This chain's CDR3 is CASSYDRREHEQFF. The CDR3 DNA sequence: TGTGCCAGCAGTTACGATAGGCGGGAGCATGAGCAGTTCTTC.